One and the same sample provided the 13 T cell receptor beta chains below, sequenced in a study of T cells expressing NK-cell markers. TCRdb re-called the 5' RACE reads and gives one entry per CDR3 protein, without DNA. Its listing shows about 260,000 distinct CDR3 sequences. Specimen: blood T cells: a sorted CD56 or NKG2C T cell subset, CD4+ or CD8+ T cells, or bulk PBMC T cells (not recorded which). All receptors derive from a man aged 18 to 30 in good health.

The chain has TRBV15 and TRBJ1-6; TCRdb selects TRBD1, and the lack of DNA leaves this call unchecked. Germline V lookup: CDR1 LNHNV, CDR2 YYDKDF (reference sequence). This CDR3 is 15 amino acids long. CDR3 sequence reads: CATSRDKGPNSPLHF.

V is TRBV12-3 or TRBV12-4 and J is TRBJ1-2. The CDR3 spans 14 residues. The CDR3 loop reads CASSFRGLAYGYTF.

The chain carries TRBV12-3 or TRBV12-4 and TRBJ1-2; TCRdb reports TRBD1, a call that lacks DNA to check it against. This CDR3 region has 14 residues. The chain's CDR3 is CASSAGRRGYGYTF.

This CDR3 reads CASSPREGPVTGELFF. The gene calls are TRBV5-4 and TRBJ2-2; TCRdb calls TRBD2, which cannot be checked without DNA. In germline, CDR1 is SGHNT, CDR2 YYREEE (reference sequence). CDR3 length equals 16 residues.

The J gene is TRBJ2-3, the V gene TRBV20-1. This CDR3 region has 11 residues. CDR1 is DFQATT, CDR2 SNEGSKA, per germline (reference sequence). The CDR3 sequence: CSGVGTDTQYF.

This rearrangement joins TRBV29-1 to TRBJ1-1; TCRdb proposes TRBD1, but this gene call is untestable without DNA. This CDR3 is 14 amino acids long. The V gene's germline CDR1 is SQVTM and CDR2 ANQGSEA. Here the CDR3 reads CSVCVGEFVTEAFF.

The rearrangement joins TRBV18 to TRBJ2-2; TCRdb's assignment of TRBD1 cannot be checked, as there is no DNA. Germline V CDR1 and CDR2: KGHSH, LQKENI. The length of the CDR3 is 16 residues. This CDR3 reads CASSSAGTGNTGELFF.

This chain connects TRBV5-6 to TRBJ2-3; lacking DNA, the TRBD2 call made by TCRdb goes unchecked. The germline gives CDR1 SGHDT, CDR2 YYEEEE. This CDR3 spans 17 amino acids. The CDR3 sequence is CASSSRRLAGDLHTQYF.

The chain employs TRBV6-1 and TRBJ2-3; TCRdb calls TRBD1, which cannot be checked without DNA. This CDR3 comprises 13 residues. Germline CDR1 is MNHNS and CDR2 is SASEGT. CDR3 protein: CASRRDTTDTQYF.

The J gene is TRBJ2-5, the V gene TRBV12-3 or TRBV12-4. The length of the CDR3 is 15 residues. The CDR3 protein is CASSSGERLQETQYF.

V and J are TRBV12-3 or TRBV12-4 and TRBJ1-1; lacking DNA, the TRBD1 call made by TCRdb goes unchecked. The CDR3 totals 16 residues. The chain's CDR3 is CASSLGTSGAYTEAFF.

The rearrangement joins TRBV3-1 to TRBJ2-7; the D call from TCRdb, TRBD1, cannot be confirmed without DNA. This CDR3 comprises 14 residues. Looked up from germline, CDR1 is LGHDT and CDR2 is YNNKEL (reference sequence). This CDR3 reads CASSQDRQPYEQYF.

This chain links TRBV29-1 with TRBJ2-1. The CDR3 is 11 amino acids. Germline V gene data show CDR1 as SQVTM and CDR2 as ANQGSEA. CDR3 amino acids: CSVPSVYEQFF.